A selection of T cell receptor beta chains follows, all from one sample in a study of OX40 agonist ivuxolimab in advanced cancers. Profiling relied on immunoSEQ multiplex PCR, and the TCRdb table lists in-frame clones only, not all of them. The sample records under 50,000 clones, about 86% being singletons. Sample: CD4+ or CD8+ T cells sorted from blood, taken in a trial of the OX40 agonist ivuxolimab. Receptors were obtained from an adult with an advanced solid tumor such as melanoma, head and neck, liver or kidney cancer. CDR3s include the opening cysteine and the closing phenylalanine or tryptophan. The order of the fields is V gene, D gene, J gene, clone size, CDR3 protein, CDR3 DNA. D genes are given only for firm matches. Expanded clones get a size class; other rows say once, few or many, or leave the size out.

TRBV2	.	TRBJ1-5	.	CASRGTSMSNQPQHF	TGTGCCAGCAGGGGGACAAGTATGAGCAATCAGCCCCAGCATTTT
TRBV7-9	.	TRBJ2-2	few	CASSLGGLSSGELFF	TGTGCCAGCAGTCTTGGTGGTTTGTCGTCCGGGGAGCTGTTTTTT
TRBV6-5	.	TRBJ2-2	.	CASSDSDRDTGELFF	TGTGCCAGCAGTGACTCCGACAGAGACACCGGGGAGCTGTTTTTT
TRBV28	TRBD1	TRBJ1-6	.	CASSPGTGNSPLHF	TGTGCCAGCAGTCCCGGGACAGGGAATTCACCCCTCCACTTT
TRBV11-1	TRBD1	TRBJ1-6	medium-sized	CASSFRGNNSPLHF	TGTGCCAGCAGCTTCAGGGGGAATAATTCACCCCTCCACTTT
TRBV2	.	TRBJ2-7	.	CASSDGRVIHEQYF	TGTGCCAGCAGTGACGGCCGGGTAATTCACGAGCAGTACTTC
TRBV19	.	TRBJ1-1	.	CASSIENGGSNTEAFF	TGTGCCAGTAGTATAGAGAACGGGGGTTCGAACACTGAAGCTTTCTTT
TRBV7-9	.	TRBJ2-1	.	CASSLVLIEQFF	TGTGCCAGCAGCTTAGTGTTAATTGAGCAGTTCTTC
TRBV6-1	TRBD1	TRBJ1-4	.	CASSENDRASYEKLFF	TGTGCCAGCAGTGAAAACGACAGGGCCTCTTACGAAAAACTGTTTTTT
TRBV5-6	.	TRBJ2-7	.	CASSSRPRAYEQYF	TGTGCCAGCAGCTCCCGCCCACGGGCTTACGAGCAGTACTTC
TRBV9	.	TRBJ1-4	.	CASSVGAGDEKLFF	TGTGCCAGCAGCGTAGGGGCAGGAGATGAAAAACTGTTTTTT
TRBV7-9	TRBD1	TRBJ1-2	.	CASTDREGYTF	TGTGCCAGCACCGACAGGGAAGGCTACACCTTC
TRBV4-1	.	TRBJ1-3	.	CASSPTGGSGNTIYF	TGCGCCAGCAGCCCCACTGGGGGGTCTGGAAACACCATATATTTT
TRBV28	.	TRBJ1-2	.	CASSFYMTNYGYTF	TGTGCCAGCAGTTTCTACATGACTAACTATGGCTACACCTTC
TRBV19	TRBD1	TRBJ1-4	few	CASSIGSPDRGKFFREKLFF	TGTGCCAGTAGTATAGGTTCCCCCGACAGGGGTAAATTTTTCCGTGAAAAACTGTTTTTT
TRBV27	.	TRBJ2-5	once	CASSPRAGGWETQYF	TGTGCCAGCAGCCCAAGGGCAGGGGGGTGGGAGACCCAGTACTTC
TRBV10-2	.	TRBJ2-1	.	CASKGQSGYYNEQFF	TGCGCCAGCAAAGGACAGTCCGGATACTACAATGAGCAGTTCTTC
TRBV14	.	TRBJ1-1	.	CASSPRVAGKNTEAFF	TGTGCCAGCAGCCCCCGGGTTGCGGGGAAGAACACTGAAGCTTTCTTT
TRBV19	.	TRBJ1-1	.	CASRWGGGTEAFF	TGTGCCAGTAGATGGGGGGGCGGCACTGAAGCTTTCTTT
TRBV7-6	.	TRBJ2-3	.	CASSPLDTDTQYF	TGTGCCAGCAGCCCCCTGGACACAGATACGCAGTATTTT
TRBV20-1	.	TRBJ1-2	.	CSARVDYGYTF	TGCAGTGCTAGAGTGGACTATGGCTACACCTTC
TRBV6-1	.	TRBJ1-5	medium-sized	CASSESPGHSNQPQHF	TGTGCCAGCAGTGAATCCCCAGGCCACAGCAATCAGCCCCAGCATTTT
TRBV10-3	.	TRBJ2-5	.	CAISQRQAPQETQYF	TGTGCCATCAGTCAACGACAGGCCCCCCAAGAGACCCAGTACTTC
TRBV5-8	.	TRBJ1-1	.	CASSLGVGGNTEAFF	TGTGCCAGCAGCTTGGGTGTCGGAGGCAACACTGAAGCTTTCTTT
TRBV9	.	TRBJ2-5	few	CASSATVQETQYF	TGTGCCAGCAGCGCGACAGTCCAAGAGACCCAGTACTTC
TRBV9	.	TRBJ2-2	.	CASSARAGTTTGELFF	TGTGCCAGCAGCGCCAGGGCCGGGACAACAACCGGGGAGCTGTTTTTT